What follows are 17 T cell receptor beta chains derived from one specimen sequenced in a study of CD8+ T cells in alopecia areata. Noted treatment: oral pan-JAK inhibitor, 5-10 mg twice daily. RNA, once extracted, was reverse transcribed into cDNA for use as the sequencing template. TCRdb's copy holds only in-frame clones and misses some; the assay was immunoSEQ multiplex PCR. The table has 150,000 to 250,000 clones, roughly 64% seen once. The specimen comprised CD4+ T cells sorted from blood, sampled at week 24, from a patient treated with tofacitinib. The receptors derive from a human donor with alopecia areata.

This chain uses TRBV11-2 with TRBJ2-3, with a possible D match to TRBD2 (6 bases). Germline assignment: CDR1 SGHAT and CDR2 FQNNGV. Between the trimmed V and J ends, which lost 5 bases and 6 bases, there was a span of 12 bases. This CDR3 is 13 amino acids long. CDR3 sequence: CASSPGTWDTQYF. The CDR3 DNA sequence: TGTGCCAGCAGCCCGGGGACTTGGGATACGCAGTATTTT.

This rearrangement joins TRBV10-3 to TRBJ1-1, with TRBD1 identical over 7 bases. Germline V gene lookup returns CDR1 ENHRY and CDR2 SYGVKD. Trimming cost V 6 bases and J 7 bases; bases outside gene matches: 8. This CDR3 comprises 13 residues. The CDR3 spells CAIRFGTESEAFF. CDR3 nucleotide sequence: TGTGCCATCAGATTCGGGACAGAGAGTGAAGCTTTCTTT.

This clone appeared a single time. The junction does not match germline at one end; this may be a read error. The same CDR3 also results from other DNA sequences found in this sample. V and J are TRBV5-1 and TRBJ1-1, with D possibly matching TRBD1 (6 bases). Germline CDR1 reads SGHRS; CDR2 reads YFSETQ. The CDR3 totals 14 residues. The chain's CDR3 is CASSLGAGNTEAFF. The CDR3 region has the DNA TGCGCCAGCAGTTTGGGGGCCGGGAACACTGAAGCTTTCTTT.

Only a few counts were recorded for this clone. The chain combines TRBV30 with TRBJ2-1, with D perhaps matching TRBD1 (6 bases). Trimming shortened V by 2 bases and J by 2 bases, and 7 bases separated the two germline ends. Germline values: CDR1 GTSNPN, CDR2 SVGIG (reference sequence). CDR3 length: 13 residues. The CDR3 nucleotides are TGTGCCTGGAGTCAGGGGACCTACAATGAGCAGTTCTTC. It codes for CAWSQGTYNEQFF.

The CDR3 spells CASSSTGADTQYF. In DNA, the CDR3 is TGTGCCAGCAGTTCTACAGGGGCAGATACGCAGTATTTT. The chain has TRBV28 and TRBJ2-3; 7 bases match TRBD1. The germline V gene encodes CDR1 MDHEN and CDR2 SYDVKM. The CDR3 consists of 13 residues. With V trimmed by 4 bases and J by 4 bases, 2 bases remained unmatched.

J is TRBJ2-7 and V is TRBV10-3, with TRBD2 matching over 9 bases. This CDR3 has 14 amino acids. Germline lookup yields CDR1 ENHRY and CDR2 SYGVKD. After removal of 7 bases from V and 5 bases from J, the junction contained 9 bases not matched to a gene. CDR3 sequence reads: CAINRSGRRNEQYF. DNA of the CDR3: TGTGCCATCAATCGTAGCGGGAGAAGGAACGAGCAGTACTTC.

The chain links TRBV5-4 to TRBJ2-5; no definite D call. Germline CDR1 and CDR2: SGHNT and YYREEE (reference sequence). The CDR3 length is 11 residues. V was pared by 4 bases and J by 7 bases, with 8 bases between. DNA for the CDR3: TGTGCCAGCAGCGGCCTGGGGACCCAGTACTTC. Translation gives CASSGLGTQYF.

This chain joins TRBV29-1 and TRBJ1-2, with D uncertain. Trimming cost V 3 bases and J 5 bases, with 22 bases left between them. The CDR3 is 16 residues long. Germline CDR1 and CDR2: SQVTM and ANQGSEA. Written as DNA, the CDR3 is TGCAGCGTTGACGCGAGTCGCCAGAACCAATATTATGGCTACACCTTC. This translates into CSVDASRQNQYYGYTF.

The chain recombines TRBV19 with TRBJ1-2; D is undetermined. Germline CDR1 and CDR2: LNHDA and SQIVND (reference sequence). The CDR3 has 15 residues. V shed 6 bases and J shed 0 bases, with 14 bases lying between them. CDR3 sequence reads: CASRRKSISNYGYTF. In nucleotides, the CDR3 is TGTGCCAGTAGGCGGAAGAGTATCTCTAACTATGGCTACACCTTC.

This clone came up once. The chain carries TRBV30 and TRBJ2-4; D not resolved. With 0 bases removed from V and 0 bases from J, the gap between germline ends came to 6 bases. This CDR3 has 14 amino acids. The germline V gene encodes CDR1 GTSNPN and CDR2 SVGIG (reference sequence). CDR3 amino acids: CAWSVQLAKNIQYF. CDR3 in DNA: TGTGCCTGGAGTGTACAGCTAGCCAAAAACATTCAGTACTTC.

The rearrangement links TRBV19 to TRBJ2-2, with D maybe TRBD1 (5 bases). Per the germline V gene, CDR1 is LNHDA and CDR2 is SQIVND (reference sequence). Trimming removed 10 bases at V and 7 bases at J, with 13 bases between. The CDR3 sequence is 12 residues long. The CDR3 sequence: CATQTGHGELFF. As DNA, the CDR3 is TGTGCCACCCAAACAGGCCACGGGGAGCTGTTTTTT.

In nucleotides, the CDR3 is TGTGCCAGCTCCCCGAATTACTCTCCGGGACAGATGAACACTGAAGCTTTCTTT. This sequence encodes CASSPNYSPGQMNTEAFF. The chain employs TRBV4-2 and TRBJ1-1; 7 bases match TRBD1. Germline V CDR1 and CDR2: LGHNA, YNFKEQ. The trim removed 8 bases at V and 0 bases at J, leaving 18 bases unmatched. The CDR3 totals 18 residues.

The J gene is TRBJ1-4, the V gene TRBV5-1, with 9 bases fitting TRBD1. The CDR3 length is 16 residues. Germline trimming cut 3 bases from V and 7 bases from J; bases unmatched to any gene: 10. Germline values: CDR1 SGHRS, CDR2 YFSETQ. The CDR3 here is CASSSGTGISGEKLFF. The CDR3 nucleotides read TGCGCCAGCAGCTCCGGGACAGGGATATCTGGTGAAAAACTGTTTTTT.

CDR3 residues: CASSPGTGGLGYGYTF. CDR3 sequence (DNA): TGTGCCAGCAGCCCCGGGACAGGGGGTTTGGGGTATGGCTACACCTTC. This rearrangement joins TRBV5-6 to TRBJ1-2; 11 nucleotides match TRBD1. Germline values: CDR1 SGHDT, CDR2 YYEEEE. The CDR3 is 16 residues long. Germline trimming cut 4 bases from V and 5 bases from J; bases unmatched to any gene: 10.

As DNA, the CDR3 is TGTGCCACCAGCGTTAGCGGGAGGTGGACAGATACGCAGTATTTT. Protein: CATSVSGRWTDTQYF. V usage is TRBV15 and J usage is TRBJ2-3; 10 nucleotides line up with TRBD2. Trimming took 5 bases from V and 3 from J; bases not matched to a gene: 5. The germline CDR1 and CDR2 sequences are LNHNV and YYDKDF (reference sequence). This CDR3 is built from 15 residues.

This clone has a handful of counts. The chain is built from TRBV11-2 and TRBJ2-7, with D uncertain. Trimming left V 1 base short and J 5 bases short, with 18 bases between. The CDR3 runs to 16 residues. Germline V CDR1 and CDR2: SGHAT, FQNNGV. CDR3 coding DNA: TGTGCCAGCAGCTTAGGAGAGCCTGGGGTTAAAGACGAGCAGTACTTC. It encodes CASSLGEPGVKDEQYF.

The rearrangement joins TRBV5-4 to TRBJ2-2; a possible D gene is TRBD2 (5 bases). CDR1 is SGHNT, CDR2 YYREEE, per germline (reference sequence). V lost 4 bases and J lost 0, with 10 bases in between. This CDR3 contains 15 residues. Written as DNA, the CDR3 is TGTGCCAGCAGCGCGGGTCCCGCGAACACCGGGGAGCTGTTTTTT. Encoded protein: CASSAGPANTGELFF.